Following are 17 T cell receptor beta chains from one sample sequenced in a study of blood T cell repertoires in COVID-19. Measured with immunoSEQ multiplex PCR; TCRdb has only the in-frame clones, and not every one. Of a few hundred thousand clones in the sample, roughly 90% were seen once. The specimen sequenced was PBMCs or T cells enriched from blood (not recorded which). The receptors originated from a woman younger than 45 who had recovered from COVID-19.

The chain is built from TRBV19 and TRBJ2-2, with 7 positions matching TRBD1. There are 22 residues in the CDR3. Trimming at V came to 4 bases and at J to 0 bases, leaving 23 bases not matched to a gene. Germline V gene data show CDR1 as LNHDA and CDR2 as SQIVND (reference sequence). CDR3 in amino acids: CASSTRPHIRDRPLANTGELFF. The CDR3 DNA sequence: TGTGCCAGTAGTACGCGACCCCACATTAGGGACAGACCTCTCGCGAACACCGGGGAGCTGTTTTTT. Supplemented by reference TRBV19 and TRBJ2-2, the full variable domain reads DGGITQSPKYLFRKEGQNVTLSCEQNLNHDAMYWYRQDPGQGLRLIYYSQIVNDFQKGDIAEGYSVSREKKESFPLTVTSAQKNPTAFYLCASSTRPHIRDRPLANTGELFFGEGSRLTVL.

V and J are TRBV7-9 and TRBJ2-7, with TRBD2 matching over 9 bases. Germline CDR1 is SEHNR and CDR2 is FQNEAQ (reference sequence). The CDR3 is made up of 18 amino acids. V lost 4 bases, J lost 0 bases, and 13 bases stayed unmatched. CDR3 loop: CASSSWRGRTSASYEQYF. Here the CDR3 DNA reads TGTGCCAGCAGCTCATGGAGGGGAAGGACTAGCGCCTCCTACGAGCAGTACTTC.

The chain uses TRBV5-5 and TRBJ2-1; 7 positions agree with TRBD1. The CDR3 covers 16 residues. The ends lost 1 base at V and 3 bases at J; junction bases unmatched: 7. CDR1 is SGHKS, CDR2 YYEKEE, per germline (reference sequence). The CDR3 coding sequence is TGTGCCAGCAGCTTGCTCGCAGGGGGTAACTACAATGAGCAGTTCTTC. Protein: CASSLLAGGNYNEQFF. The complete variable domain, with remaining parts taken from reference TRBV5-5 and TRBJ2-1, reads DAGVTQSPTHLIKTRGQQVTLRCSPISGHKSVSWYQQVLGQGPQFIFQYYEKEERGRGNFPDRFSARQFPNYSSELNVNALLLGDSALYLCASSLLAGGNYNEQFFGPGTRLTVL.

The chain is built from TRBV12-3 or TRBV12-4 and TRBJ1-2; no reliable D call. The CDR3 is 13 amino acids. V was trimmed by 5 bases and J by 6 bases, leaving 13 bases between them. The CDR3 protein is CASSPYPINGYTF. In nucleotides, the CDR3 is TGTGCCAGCAGTCCCTACCCCATAAATGGCTACACCTTC.

The chain recombines TRBV5-1 with TRBJ2-7, with a weak D call TRBD2 (5 bases). V was shortened by 2 bases and J by 0 bases, with 12 bases between the two germline ends. This CDR3 is built from 15 residues. Germline V CDR1 and CDR2: SGHRS, YFSETQ. The CDR3 spells CASSLLPGSSYEQYF. DNA for the CDR3: TGCGCCAGCAGCTTATTACCTGGGAGCTCCTACGAGCAGTACTTC.

The chain recombines TRBV27 with TRBJ2-6; TRBD1 agrees at 9 bases. The germline CDR1 and CDR2 sequences are MNHEY and SMNVEV (reference sequence). Trimming at V came to 8 bases and at J to 2 bases, leaving 10 bases not matched to a gene. The CDR3 runs 17 residues. The CDR3 loop is CASAPGTGYAGANVLTF. CDR3 coding DNA: TGTGCCAGCGCTCCCGGGACAGGGTATGCTGGGGCCAACGTCCTGACTTTC.

V and J are TRBV5-6 and TRBJ2-3, with 8 positions matching TRBD2. The CDR3 contains 18 residues. Per the germline V gene, CDR1 is SGHDT and CDR2 is YYEEEE. With V trimmed by 0 bases and J by 1 base, 10 bases remained unmatched. The CDR3: CASSLGASGFGGTDTQYF. Written as DNA, the CDR3 is TGTGCCAGCAGCTTGGGGGCTAGCGGGTTTGGAGGCACAGATACGCAGTATTTT.

The chain recombines TRBV4-2 with TRBJ2-7; a possible D gene is TRBD2 (5 bases). The V end lost 1 base, the J end lost 2 bases, and 18 bases lay between the germline ends. The CDR3 loop spans 17 amino acids. Germline CDR1 and CDR2: LGHNA and YNFKEQ. The CDR3 DNA reads TGTGCCAGCAGCCAAGGGACTTTCAGGACGGTCGCCTACGAGCAGTACTTC. It is translated as CASSQGTFRTVAYEQYF.

The chain is built from TRBV18 and TRBJ2-1; TRBD2 agrees at 9 bases. The CDR3 is 16 amino acids. V was pared by 6 bases and J by 9 bases, with 15 bases of the junction left unmatched. Germline lookup yields CDR1 KGHSH and CDR2 LQKENI. Written as DNA, the CDR3 is TGTGCCAGCTCTACCGGGACTAGCCTTCCCAATCGTGAGCAGTTCTTC. It translates to CASSTGTSLPNREQFF.

This clone was counted once. CDR3 DNA: TGTGCCAGTACCTTCAGGGGGCCTGAAAAACTGTTTTTT. The encoded protein is CASTFRGPEKLFF. The chain is built from TRBV19 and TRBJ1-4; 8 bases line up with TRBD1. J was trimmed by 7 bases and V by 7 bases; bases with no gene match: 5. This CDR3 contains 13 residues. Per germline, CDR1 LNHDA and CDR2 SQIVND (reference sequence).

Of note for this clone: A junction end diverges from the germline sequence, so it may reflect a read error. The chain is built from TRBV19 and TRBJ2-1, with 8 bases aligning to TRBD2. There are 16 residues in the CDR3. Germline CDR1 LNHDA, CDR2 SQIVND (reference sequence). The CDR3 here is CASSISPTSGGAISLF. The CDR3 DNA sequence: TGTGCCAGTAGTATATCCCCCACTAGCGGAGGGGCCATATCGCTCTTC.

This chain links TRBV6-6 with TRBJ1-3; D ambiguous. Deletions cut 1 base from V and 10 bases from J, with 17 bases between. Germline V gives CDR1 MNHNY, CDR2 SVGAGI (reference sequence). The CDR3 is 15 amino acids. Written as DNA, the CDR3 is TGTGCCAGCAGTTACTTGGGAGATTCGGTACGAACCATATATTTT. Its translation is CASSYLGDSVRTIYF.

The rearrangement links TRBV27 to TRBJ2-7; TRBD2 might be the D (5 bases). V was trimmed by 2 bases and J by 5 bases, leaving 13 bases between them. The CDR3 spans 14 residues. In germline, CDR1 is MNHEY, CDR2 SMNVEV (reference sequence). In nucleotides, the CDR3 is TGTGCCAGCAGTTTACGTGCGGCCGGGGACGAGCAGTACTTC. It specifies CASSLRAAGDEQYF.

V usage is TRBV6-5 and J usage is TRBJ1-5, with 8 bases lining up with TRBD1. Losses at the gene ends were 6 bases for V and 4 bases for J; bases not matched to a gene: 5. Germline V lookup: CDR1 MNHEY, CDR2 SVGAGI. The CDR3 runs 14 residues. In nucleotides, the CDR3 is TGTGCCAGCAGCCGGGACAGGATAAATCAGCCCCAGCATTTT. Translation: CASSRDRINQPQHF.

This chain joins TRBV10-3 and TRBJ2-1; TRBD2 aligns across 8 bases. This CDR3 spans 16 amino acids. The germline CDR1 and CDR2 sequences are ENHRY and SYGVKD. The trim removed 3 bases at V and 8 bases at J, leaving 12 bases unmatched. CDR3 nucleotides: TGTGCCATCAGTGACGACCGAGCGGGAGCCGGGGATGAGCAGTTCTTC. Encoded protein: CAISDDRAGAGDEQFF.

The chain combines TRBV7-2 with TRBJ1-1; 8 nucleotides match TRBD1. With 3 bases clipped from V and 4 bases from J, the junction kept 4 bases outside the gene matches. The CDR3 consists of 14 residues. CDR1 SGHTA and CDR2 FQGNSA come from the germline V gene. The CDR3 reads CASSLRTGTTEAFF. CDR3 coding DNA: TGTGCCAGCAGCTTGCGGACAGGGACCACTGAAGCTTTCTTT.

The chain uses TRBV30 and TRBJ1-1; TRBD1 is a possible D gene (5 bases). From germline, CDR1 is GTSNPN and CDR2 SVGIG (reference sequence). This CDR3 is 13 amino acids long. V was cut by 5 bases and J by 1 base, with 11 bases left in between. The chain's CDR3 is CAWFGAGNTEAFF. CDR3 nucleotide sequence: TGTGCCTGGTTTGGGGCAGGGAACACTGAAGCTTTCTTT.